A single sample gave rise to the 30 T cell receptor beta chains below, sequenced in a study of beta chain features in type 1 diabetes. All of the isolated RNA was reverse transcribed, so expressed TCRB transcripts were sequenced. Data came from immunoSEQ multiplex PCR; TCRdb stores just in-frame clones and leaves some out. The data show 400,000 to 550,000 clones, with about 10% seen just once and approximately 0.045% held by the top ten. Sequenced: naive CD4+ T cells from blood. The receptors derive from a woman aged 18-29 years in good health.

This clone was counted a few times. The rearrangement links TRBV18 to TRBJ2-3; D might be TRBD1 (5 bases). The germline gives CDR1 KGHSH, CDR2 LQKENI. Between the trimmed V and J ends, which lost 0 bases and 6 bases, there was a span of 16 bases. The CDR3 spans 16 residues. The CDR3 region has the DNA TGTGCCAGCTCACCACCGGCGCAGGGCGATTGGGATACGCAGTATTTT. Its protein product is CASSPPAQGDWDTQYF.

The V gene is TRBV15, the J gene TRBJ1-1; D uncertain. V was trimmed by 10 bases and J by 4 bases, leaving 16 bases between them. This CDR3 is 13 amino acids long. The germline CDR1 and CDR2 sequences are LNHNV and YYDKDF (reference sequence). The CDR3 protein is CASGDQVGTEAFF. CDR3 in DNA: TGTGCCAGCGGAGACCAGGTGGGCACTGAAGCTTTCTTT.

J is TRBJ2-5 and V is TRBV28; D call uncertain. The CDR3 runs 11 residues. V was clipped by 8 bases and J by 5 bases, with 9 bases between them. Germline loops: CDR1 MDHEN, CDR2 SYDVKM. The CDR3 DNA reads TGTGCCAGCTGCGTGCGGGAGACCCAGTACTTC. Translated, it gives CASCVRETQYF.

This sequence joins TRBV29-1 and TRBJ1-1, with D possibly being TRBD1 (6 bases). The CDR3 is made up of 14 amino acids. V was clipped by 7 bases and J by 1 base, with 16 bases between them. Per the germline V gene, CDR1 is SQVTM and CDR2 is ANQGSEA. DNA for the CDR3: TGCAGCGCACAGCTGGGACACACGAACACTGAAGCTTTCTTT. This translates into CSAQLGHTNTEAFF.

The V and J genes are TRBV18 and TRBJ2-7, with 10 positions matching TRBD1. After removal of 4 bases from V and 2 bases from J, the junction contained 5 bases not matched to a gene. Germline CDR1 reads KGHSH; CDR2 reads LQKENI. This CDR3 spans 15 amino acids. The chain's CDR3 is CASSLDRGQAYEQYV. CDR3 in DNA: TGTGCCAGCTCACTAGACAGGGGGCAAGCCTACGAGCAGTACGTC.

The chain carries TRBV9 and TRBJ1-1; D is possibly TRBD1 (5 bases). Looked up from germline, CDR1 is SGDLS and CDR2 is YYNGEE. V lost 3 bases and J 4 bases, leaving 10 bases between the germline ends. The CDR3 is 13 amino acids. CDR3 DNA: TGTGCCAGCAGCGAAGGGGTGAGCACTGAAGCTTTCTTT. Its translation is CASSEGVSTEAFF.

This chain uses TRBV5-1 with TRBJ2-3, with no clear D. The CDR3 is 14 amino acids. CDR1 is SGHRS and CDR2 is YFSETQ in the germline V gene. The ends were cut back, 0 bases at V and 4 bases at J, with 9 bases in the middle. The DNA for the CDR3 is TGCGCCAGCAGCTTGGCCCGGCCCGCAGATACGCAGTATTTT. Translation: CASSLARPADTQYF.

The chain couples TRBV6-5 to TRBJ2-3; 7 positions agree with TRBD1. After removal of 6 bases from V and 1 base from J, the junction contained 7 bases not matched to a gene. This CDR3 has 15 residues. Germline-derived CDR1 and CDR2 are MNHEY and SVGAGI. The CDR3 here is CASSSDRAGTDTQYF. Written as DNA, the CDR3 is TGTGCCAGCAGCTCCGACAGGGCTGGCACAGATACGCAGTATTTT.

This clone was seen more than once but under ten times. This chain joins TRBV5-4 and TRBJ2-1; TRBD2 agrees at 12 bases. The V segment lost 4 bases and the J segment 1 base; nucleotides outside the gene matches: 3. The CDR3 is 16 residues long. Germline V gives CDR1 SGHNT, CDR2 YYREEE (reference sequence). CDR3 region: CASSRTSGISYNEQFF. CDR3 bases: TGTGCCAGCAGCAGGACTAGCGGGATTTCCTACAATGAGCAGTTCTTC.

The V gene is TRBV11-2, the J gene TRBJ2-5, with D unclear. Looked up from germline, CDR1 is SGHAT and CDR2 is FQNNGV. V lost 5 bases and J lost 4, with 8 bases in between. This CDR3 spans 12 amino acids. CDR3 DNA: TGTGCCAGCAGCGTTAGTGGAGAGACCCAGTACTTC. Its translation is CASSVSGETQYF.

This clone was seen a few times. V gene TRBV28 combines with J gene TRBJ2-7; D gene uncertain. V dropped 6 bases and J dropped 7 bases, with 13 bases sitting between them. Germline CDR1 and CDR2: MDHEN and SYDVKM. The CDR3 length is 12 residues. This CDR3 reads CASRGELGEQYV. The CDR3 nucleotides read TGTGCCAGCAGAGGAGAGTTGGGTGAGCAGTACGTC.

The table lists this clone with a count of one. V and J are TRBV29-1 and TRBJ2-5; TRBD1 matches at 9 bases. CDR3 size: 14 residues. Germline trimming cut 8 bases from V and 2 bases from J; bases unmatched to any gene: 9. CDR1 is SQVTM, CDR2 ANQGSEA, per germline. The chain's CDR3 is CSTQAGTGQETQYF. The CDR3 DNA is TGCAGCACCCAGGCGGGGACAGGGCAAGAGACCCAGTACTTC.

V gene TRBV5-6 combines with J gene TRBJ2-7; D remains unclear. The CDR3 spans 12 residues. V lost 1 base, J lost 4 bases, and 6 bases lay in between. Germline V gives CDR1 SGHDT, CDR2 YYEEEE. CDR3 in DNA: TGTGCCAGCAGCTTGAGGGAATACGAGCAGTACTTC. Amino acids: CASSLREYEQYF.

This clone turned up a few times. V and J are TRBV20-1 and TRBJ2-2; D call uncertain. CDR1 DFQATT and CDR2 SNEGSKA come from the germline V gene (reference sequence). The V end lost 3 bases, the J end lost 4 bases, and 3 bases lay between the germline ends. The CDR3 runs 11 residues. The CDR3 here is CSASGTGELFF. The CDR3 nucleotides read TGCAGTGCTAGTGGCACCGGGGAGCTGTTTTTT.

This clone came up a few times. Other nucleotide sequences from this sample produce the same CDR3. V gene TRBV9 combines with J gene TRBJ2-6, with a possible D match to TRBD2 (6 bases). The CDR3 consists of 15 residues. Germline CDR1 and CDR2: SGDLS and YYNGEE. The ends were cut back, 0 bases at V and 2 bases at J, with 6 bases in the middle. Here the CDR3 reads CASSVAGAGANVLTF. The CDR3 DNA is TGTGCCAGCAGCGTAGCGGGGGCTGGGGCCAACGTCCTGACTTTC.

This sequence joins TRBV4-2 and TRBJ2-7; no reliable D call. The CDR3 has 16 amino acids. Germline V gene data show CDR1 as LGHNA and CDR2 as YNFKEQ. V was shortened by 4 bases and J by 4 bases, with 20 bases between the two germline ends. The CDR3 nucleotides are TGTGCCAGCAGCCCTCAAGGACCCACGACCGGTTACGAGCAGTACTTC. Translated: CASSPQGPTTGYEQYF.

This clone was observed a handful of times. The J gene is TRBJ1-3, the V gene TRBV28, with D hard to call. Trimming took off 4 bases at V and 5 bases at J, with 6 bases between the two ends. Looked up from germline, CDR1 is MDHEN and CDR2 is SYDVKM. The length of the CDR3 is 12 residues. CDR3 residues: CASSYGRNTIYF. CDR3 DNA sequence: TGTGCCAGCAGTTATGGGAGAAACACCATATATTTT.

This clone has a handful of counts. The J gene is TRBJ2-2, the V gene TRBV9, with 9 positions matching TRBD1. The germline CDR1 and CDR2 sequences are SGDLS and YYNGEE. The CDR3 consists of 15 residues. Unmatched junction bases numbered 5, after V lost 4 bases and J lost 4 bases. CDR3 nucleotides: TGTGCCAGCAGCTCGGGACAGGGTATCACCGGGGAGCTGTTTTTT. Its protein is CASSSGQGITGELFF.

This clone was observed a handful of times. This chain links TRBV7-6 with TRBJ2-1; D is perhaps TRBD2 (6 bases). The CDR3 spans 18 residues. Germline CDR1 SGHVS, CDR2 FNYEAQ. The V gene lost 1 base and the J gene lost 5 bases, with 21 bases spanning the gap. The CDR3 loop reads CASSLELYSGSSNNEQFF. The CDR3 coding sequence is TGTGCCAGCAGCTTAGAACTATACTCCGGGAGCAGTAACAATGAGCAGTTCTTC.

V usage is TRBV21-1 and J usage is TRBJ2-2; the table assigns TRBD1, which was not confirmed against the DNA. TRBV21-1 is a listed pseudogene. CDR3 size: 14 residues. Written as DNA, the CDR3 is TGTGCCAGCAGCACCCGGGACAGCACCGGGGAGCTGTTTTTT. Its protein product is CASSTRDSTGELFF.

A few counts support this clone. This chain joins TRBV30 and TRBJ2-5, with a tentative D call TRBD1 (6 bases). CDR3 length equals 13 residues. Germline V gene data show CDR1 as GTSNPN and CDR2 as SVGIG (reference sequence). Trimming shortened V by 4 bases and J by 3 bases, and 12 bases separated the two germline ends. The DNA for the CDR3 is TGTGCCTGGACAAGACAGGCTAAAGAGACCCAGTACTTC. It codes for CAWTRQAKETQYF.

This clone was seen a few times. The rearrangement links TRBV9 to TRBJ2-1, with D perhaps TRBD1 (5 bases). Trimming shortened V by 0 bases and J by 3 bases, and 10 bases separated the two germline ends. The CDR3 is made up of 15 amino acids. Germline values: CDR1 SGDLS, CDR2 YYNGEE. The CDR3 nucleotides read TGTGCCAGCAGCGTAGCTTCAGGGAACTACAATGAGCAGTTCTTC. It yields the protein CASSVASGNYNEQFF.

This clone was seen a few times. This chain joins TRBV12-5 and TRBJ2-3, with a tentative D call TRBD1 (6 bases). Germline loops: CDR1 LGHNT, CDR2 FRNRAP. Trimming cost V 2 bases and J 4 bases, with 7 bases left between them. The CDR3 totals 13 residues. CDR3 region: CASGLRGSDTQYF. The DNA of the CDR3 is TGTGCTAGTGGTTTGAGGGGGTCAGATACGCAGTATTTT.

The V and J genes are TRBV29-1 and TRBJ2-2; the D gene is possibly TRBD2 (5 bases). V was clipped by 4 bases and J by 1 base, with 13 bases between them. Germline assignment: CDR1 SQVTM and CDR2 ANQGSEA. This CDR3 has 15 amino acids. The DNA of the CDR3 is TGCAGCGTTGGCCCCAGGAGGAAGAACACCGGGGAGCTGTTTTTT. It yields the protein CSVGPRRKNTGELFF.

The V call is TRBV28, the J call TRBJ1-2; no firm D call. V was pared by 5 bases and J by 3 bases, with 19 bases between. Per germline, CDR1 MDHEN and CDR2 SYDVKM. CDR3 length: 16 amino acids. The CDR3 DNA reads as TGTGCCAGCAGTCCACCGCTGTTGAGGGCCCACTATGGCTACACCTTC. Translated, it gives CASSPPLLRAHYGYTF.

This clone was recorded a few times. The chain recombines TRBV9 with TRBJ2-3, with D possibly being TRBD1 or TRBD2 (5 bases each). CDR3 size: 14 residues. Germline V gene data show CDR1 as SGDLS and CDR2 as YYNGEE. V was cut by 3 bases and J by 6 bases, with 14 bases left in between. CDR3 loop: CASSDGGASDTQYF. The CDR3 DNA is TGTGCCAGCAGCGATGGGGGAGCGTCGGATACGCAGTATTTT.

In this sample, this clone turned up a few times. The chain carries TRBV15 and TRBJ2-1, with 15 bases that match TRBD2. This CDR3 region has 20 residues. The V gene's germline CDR1 is LNHNV and CDR2 YYDKDF (reference sequence). V was pared by 3 bases and J by 2 bases, with 11 bases of the junction left unmatched. CDR3: CATSSRTRGLAGGPYNEQFF. Written as DNA, the CDR3 is TGTGCCACCAGCAGCAGGACAAGGGGACTAGCGGGAGGTCCCTACAATGAGCAGTTCTTC. The full variable domain, its missing parts supplied by reference TRBV15 and TRBJ2-1, is DAMVIQNPRYQVTQFGKPVTLSCSQTLNHNVMYWYQQKSSQAPKLLFHYYDKDFNNEADTPDNFQSRRPNTSFCFLDIRSPGLGDTAMYLCATSSRTRGLAGGPYNEQFFGPGTRLTVL.

The V gene is TRBV30, the J gene TRBJ1-4; D remains ambiguous. Germline lookup yields CDR1 GTSNPN and CDR2 SVGIG (reference sequence). V lost 5 bases and J lost 6, with 16 bases in between. The CDR3 runs to 14 residues. The CDR3, as DNA: TGTGCCTGGTCGGACGGTGGTGATTATGAAAAACTGTTTTTT. Its protein product is CAWSDGGDYEKLFF.

This clone was recorded a few times. This CDR3 reads CATSRVSLGGEKLFF. In nucleotides, the CDR3 is TGTGCCACCAGCAGAGTCAGTCTGGGCGGTGAAAAACTGTTTTTT. The chain employs TRBV15 and TRBJ1-4; unclear D gene. The V gene's germline CDR1 is LNHNV and CDR2 YYDKDF (reference sequence). V shed 1 base and J shed 7 bases, with 13 bases lying between them. CDR3 length equals 15 residues. The variable domain in full, completed from reference TRBV15 and TRBJ1-4, reads DAMVIQNPRYQVTQFGKPVTLSCSQTLNHNVMYWYQQKSSQAPKLLFHYYDKDFNNEADTPDNFQSRRPNTSFCFLDIRSPGLGDTAMYLCATSRVSLGGEKLFFGSGTQLSVL.

This clone was observed a few times. CDR3 sequence reads: CATSRVRSDYTF. The CDR3 DNA reads as TGTGCCACCAGCAGGGTTCGAAGCGACTACACCTTC. The chain joins TRBV15 to TRBJ1-2; D is uncertain. Germline CDR1 LNHNV, CDR2 YYDKDF (reference sequence). The CDR3 totals 12 residues. The V gene lost 3 bases and the J gene lost 10 bases, with 12 bases spanning the gap.